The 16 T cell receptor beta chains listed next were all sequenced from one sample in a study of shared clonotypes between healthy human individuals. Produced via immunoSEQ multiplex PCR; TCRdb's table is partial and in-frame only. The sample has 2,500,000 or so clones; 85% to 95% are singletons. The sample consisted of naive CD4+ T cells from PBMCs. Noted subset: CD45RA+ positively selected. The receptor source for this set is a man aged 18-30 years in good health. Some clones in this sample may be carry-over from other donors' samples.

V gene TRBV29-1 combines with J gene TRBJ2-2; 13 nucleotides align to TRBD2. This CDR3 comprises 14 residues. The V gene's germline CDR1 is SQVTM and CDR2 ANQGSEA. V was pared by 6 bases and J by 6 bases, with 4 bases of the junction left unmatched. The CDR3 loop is CSVRGTSGAGELFF. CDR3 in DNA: TGCAGCGTCCGTGGGACTAGCGGGGCCGGGGAGCTGTTTTTT.

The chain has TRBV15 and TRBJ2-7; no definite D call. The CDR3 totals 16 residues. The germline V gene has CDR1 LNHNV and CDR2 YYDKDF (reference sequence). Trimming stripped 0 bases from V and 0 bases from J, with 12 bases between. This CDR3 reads CATSRDKAWSSYEQYF. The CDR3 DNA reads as TGTGCCACCAGCAGAGATAAAGCGTGGAGCTCCTACGAGCAGTACTTC.

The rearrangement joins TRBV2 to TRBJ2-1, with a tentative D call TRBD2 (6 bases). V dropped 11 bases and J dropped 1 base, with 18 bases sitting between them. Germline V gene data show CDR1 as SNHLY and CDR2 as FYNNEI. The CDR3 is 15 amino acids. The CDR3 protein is CAPREGSGSYNEQFF. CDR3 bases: TGTGCCCCCCGGGAAGGTAGCGGATCCTACAATGAGCAGTTCTTC.

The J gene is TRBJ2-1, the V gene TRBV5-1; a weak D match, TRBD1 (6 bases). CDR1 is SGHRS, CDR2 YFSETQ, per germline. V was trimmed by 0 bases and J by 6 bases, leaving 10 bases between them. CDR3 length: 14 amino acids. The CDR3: CASSLGVGGNEQFF. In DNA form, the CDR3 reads TGCGCCAGCAGCTTGGGAGTAGGGGGCAATGAGCAGTTCTTC. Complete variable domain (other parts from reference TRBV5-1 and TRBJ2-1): KAGVTQTPRYLIKTRGQQVTLSCSPISGHRSVSWYQQTPGQGLQFLFEYFSETQRNKGNFPGRFSGRQFSNSRSEMNVSTLELGDSALYLCASSLGVGGNEQFFGPGTRLTVL.

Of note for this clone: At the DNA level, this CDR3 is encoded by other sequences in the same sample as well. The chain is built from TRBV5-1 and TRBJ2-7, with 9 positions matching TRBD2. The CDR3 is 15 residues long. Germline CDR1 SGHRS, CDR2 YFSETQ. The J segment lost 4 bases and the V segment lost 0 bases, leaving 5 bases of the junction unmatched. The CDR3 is CASSLGPSGIYEQYF. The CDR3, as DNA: TGCGCCAGCAGCTTGGGTCCTAGCGGGATATACGAGCAGTACTTC.

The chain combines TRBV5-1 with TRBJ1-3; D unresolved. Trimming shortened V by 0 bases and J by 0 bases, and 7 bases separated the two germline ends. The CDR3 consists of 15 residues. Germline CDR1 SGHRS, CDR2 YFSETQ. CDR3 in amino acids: CASSLGGISGNTIYF. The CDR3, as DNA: TGCGCCAGCAGCTTGGGCGGGATCTCTGGAAACACCATATATTTT.

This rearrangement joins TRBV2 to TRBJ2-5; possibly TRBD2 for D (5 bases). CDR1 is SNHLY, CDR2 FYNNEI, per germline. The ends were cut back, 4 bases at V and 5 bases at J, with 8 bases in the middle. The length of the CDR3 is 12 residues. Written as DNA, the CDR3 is TGTGCCAGCAGTGGGGAGACGGAGACCCAGTACTTC. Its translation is CASSGETETQYF.

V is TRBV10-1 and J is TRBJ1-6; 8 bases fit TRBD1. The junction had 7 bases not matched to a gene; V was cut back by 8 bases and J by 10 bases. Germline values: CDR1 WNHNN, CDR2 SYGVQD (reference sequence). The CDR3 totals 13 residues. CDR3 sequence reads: CASQLQGGSPLHF. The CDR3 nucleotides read TGCGCCAGCCAGCTACAGGGGGGATCACCCCTCCACTTT.

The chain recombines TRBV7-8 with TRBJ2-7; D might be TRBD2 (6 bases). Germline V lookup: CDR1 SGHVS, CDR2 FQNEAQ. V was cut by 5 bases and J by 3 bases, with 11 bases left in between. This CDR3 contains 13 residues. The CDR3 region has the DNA TGTGCCAGCAGCCTCGGGAGCGACTACGAGCAGTACTTC. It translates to CASSLGSDYEQYF.

This CDR3 reads CASSEPGTRYNEQFF. As DNA, the CDR3 is TGCGCCAGCAGTGAGCCCGGGACTCGTTACAATGAGCAGTTCTTC. The chain has TRBV10-1 and TRBJ2-1; tentative D call: TRBD2 (6 bases). The CDR3 runs 15 residues. Germline assignment: CDR1 WNHNN and CDR2 SYGVQD (reference sequence). V gave up 2 bases and J gave up 4 bases, with 12 bases separating them.

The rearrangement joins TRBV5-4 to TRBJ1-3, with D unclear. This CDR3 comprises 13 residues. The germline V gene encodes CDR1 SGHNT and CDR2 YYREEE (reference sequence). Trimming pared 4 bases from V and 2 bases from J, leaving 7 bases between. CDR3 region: CASSPTAGNTIYF. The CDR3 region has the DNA TGTGCCAGCAGCCCTACGGCTGGAAACACCATATATTTT.

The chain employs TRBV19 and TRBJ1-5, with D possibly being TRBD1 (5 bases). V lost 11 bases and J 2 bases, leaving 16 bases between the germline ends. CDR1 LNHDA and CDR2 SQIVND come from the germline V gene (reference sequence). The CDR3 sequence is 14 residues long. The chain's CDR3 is CASGVRDGNQPQHF. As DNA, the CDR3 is TGTGCCTCAGGAGTCAGGGATGGCAATCAGCCCCAGCATTTT.

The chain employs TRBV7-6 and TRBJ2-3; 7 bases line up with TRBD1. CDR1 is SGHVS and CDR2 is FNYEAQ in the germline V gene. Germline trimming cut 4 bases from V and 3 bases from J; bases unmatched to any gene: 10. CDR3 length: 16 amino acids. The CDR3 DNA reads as TGTGCCAGCAGCTCCTCACAGGGGAGCAAGACAGATACGCAGTATTTT. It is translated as CASSSSQGSKTDTQYF.

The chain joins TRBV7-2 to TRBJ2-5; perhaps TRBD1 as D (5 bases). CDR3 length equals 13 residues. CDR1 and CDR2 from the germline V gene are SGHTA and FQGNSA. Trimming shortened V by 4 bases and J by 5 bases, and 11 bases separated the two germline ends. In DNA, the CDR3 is TGTGCCAGCAGCTGGGGCCCCGGGGAGACCCAGTACTTC. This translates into CASSWGPGETQYF.

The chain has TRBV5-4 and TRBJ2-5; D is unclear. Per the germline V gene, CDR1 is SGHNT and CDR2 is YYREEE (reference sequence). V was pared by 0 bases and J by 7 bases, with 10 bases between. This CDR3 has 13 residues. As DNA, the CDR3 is TGTGCCAGCAGCTTGGCGGGCGGCGTGACCCAGTACTTC. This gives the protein CASSLAGGVTQYF.

In nucleotides, the CDR3 is TGTGCCAGCAGCTTACTAGGAGCCACCGGGGAGCTGTTTTTT. Translating gives CASSLLGATGELFF. The J gene is TRBJ2-2, the V gene TRBV7-9, with D uncertain. Trimming removed 2 bases from V and 4 bases from J, with 8 bases in between. The CDR3 contains 14 residues. Germline loops: CDR1 SEHNR, CDR2 FQNEAQ (reference sequence). Full variable domain (outside the CDR3, taken from reference TRBV7-9 and TRBJ2-2): DTGVSQNPRHKITKRGQNVTFRCDPISEHNRLYWYRQTLGQGPEFLTYFQNEAQLEKSRLLSDRFSAERPKGSFSTLEIQRTEQGDSAMYLCASSLLGATGELFFGEGSRLTVL.